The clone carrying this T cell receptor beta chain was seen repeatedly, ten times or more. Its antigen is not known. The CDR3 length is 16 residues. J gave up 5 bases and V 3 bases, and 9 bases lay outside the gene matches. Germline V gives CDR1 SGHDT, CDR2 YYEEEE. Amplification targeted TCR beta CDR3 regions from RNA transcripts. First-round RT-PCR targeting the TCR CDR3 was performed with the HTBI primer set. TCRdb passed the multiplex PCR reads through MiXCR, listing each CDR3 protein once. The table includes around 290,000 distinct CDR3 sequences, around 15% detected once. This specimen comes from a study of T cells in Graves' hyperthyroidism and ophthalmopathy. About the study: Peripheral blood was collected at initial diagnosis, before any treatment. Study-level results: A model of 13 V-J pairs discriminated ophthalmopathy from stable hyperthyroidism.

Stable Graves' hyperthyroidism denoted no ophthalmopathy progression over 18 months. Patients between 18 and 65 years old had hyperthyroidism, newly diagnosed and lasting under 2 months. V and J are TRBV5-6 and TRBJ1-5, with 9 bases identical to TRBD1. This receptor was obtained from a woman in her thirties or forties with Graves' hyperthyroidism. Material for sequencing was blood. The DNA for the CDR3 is TGTGCCAGCAGCTCCGGGACAGGGTTAGGGGATCAGCCCCAGCATTTT. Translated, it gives CASSSGTGLGDQPQHF. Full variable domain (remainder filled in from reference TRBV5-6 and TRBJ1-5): DAGVTQSPTHLIKTRGQQVTLRCSPKSGHDTVSWYQQALGQGPQFIFQYYEEEERQRGNFPDRFSGHQFPNYSSELNVNALLLGDSALYLCASSSGTGLGDQPQHFGDGTRLSIL.